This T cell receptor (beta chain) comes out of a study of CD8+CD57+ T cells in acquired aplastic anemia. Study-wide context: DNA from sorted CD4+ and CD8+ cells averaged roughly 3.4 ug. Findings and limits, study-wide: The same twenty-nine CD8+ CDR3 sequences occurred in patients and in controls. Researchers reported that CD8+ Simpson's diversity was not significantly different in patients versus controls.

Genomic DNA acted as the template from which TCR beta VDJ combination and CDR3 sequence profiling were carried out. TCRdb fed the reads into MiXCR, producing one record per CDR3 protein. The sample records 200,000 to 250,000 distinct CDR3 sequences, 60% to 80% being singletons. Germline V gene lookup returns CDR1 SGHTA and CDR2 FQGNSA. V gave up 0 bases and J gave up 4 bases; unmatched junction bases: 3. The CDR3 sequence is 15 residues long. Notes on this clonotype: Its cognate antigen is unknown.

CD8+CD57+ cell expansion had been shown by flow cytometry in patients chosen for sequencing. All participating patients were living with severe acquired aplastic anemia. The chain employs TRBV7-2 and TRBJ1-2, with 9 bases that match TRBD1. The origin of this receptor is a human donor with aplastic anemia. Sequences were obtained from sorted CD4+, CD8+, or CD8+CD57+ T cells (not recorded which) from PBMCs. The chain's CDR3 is CASSLAGQGSYGYTF. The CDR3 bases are TGTGCCAGCAGCTTAGCGGGACAGGGAAGCTATGGCTACACCTTC.